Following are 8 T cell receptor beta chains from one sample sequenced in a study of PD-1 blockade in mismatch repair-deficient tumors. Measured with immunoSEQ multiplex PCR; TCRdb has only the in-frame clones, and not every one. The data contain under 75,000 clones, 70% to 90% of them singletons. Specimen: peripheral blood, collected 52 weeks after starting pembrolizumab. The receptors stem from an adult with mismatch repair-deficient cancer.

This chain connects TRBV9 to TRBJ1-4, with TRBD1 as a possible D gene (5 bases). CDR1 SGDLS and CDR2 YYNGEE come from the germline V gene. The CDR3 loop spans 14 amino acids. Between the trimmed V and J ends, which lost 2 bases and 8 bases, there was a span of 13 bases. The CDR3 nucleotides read TGTGCCAGCAGCGTTGGAGGGGAGGAGGAAAAACTGTTTTTT. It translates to CASSVGGEEEKLFF.

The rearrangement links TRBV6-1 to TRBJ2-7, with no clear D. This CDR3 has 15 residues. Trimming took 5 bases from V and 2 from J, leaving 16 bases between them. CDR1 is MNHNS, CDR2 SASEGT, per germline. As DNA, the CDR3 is TGTGCCAGCAGTCTTGAGACGGTTATGGCCTACGAGCAGTACTTC. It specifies CASSLETVMAYEQYF.

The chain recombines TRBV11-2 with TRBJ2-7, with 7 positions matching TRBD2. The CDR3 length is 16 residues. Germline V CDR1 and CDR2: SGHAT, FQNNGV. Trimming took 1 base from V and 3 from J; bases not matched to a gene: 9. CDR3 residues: CASSLVWDGEGYEQYF. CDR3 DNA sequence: TGTGCCAGCAGCTTAGTGTGGGACGGGGAGGGCTACGAGCAGTACTTC.

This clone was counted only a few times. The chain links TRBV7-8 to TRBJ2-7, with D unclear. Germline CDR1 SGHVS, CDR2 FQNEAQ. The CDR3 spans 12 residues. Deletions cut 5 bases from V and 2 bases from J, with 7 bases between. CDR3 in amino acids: CASSHRPYEQYF. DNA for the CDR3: TGTGCCAGCAGCCACCGACCCTACGAGCAGTACTTC.

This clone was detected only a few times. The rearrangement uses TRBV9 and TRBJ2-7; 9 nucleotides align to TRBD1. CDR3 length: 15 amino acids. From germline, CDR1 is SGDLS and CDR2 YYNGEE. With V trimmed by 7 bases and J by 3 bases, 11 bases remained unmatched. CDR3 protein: CASGQGSSPLYEQYF. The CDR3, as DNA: TGTGCCAGCGGACAGGGGTCGAGTCCCCTCTACGAGCAGTACTTC.

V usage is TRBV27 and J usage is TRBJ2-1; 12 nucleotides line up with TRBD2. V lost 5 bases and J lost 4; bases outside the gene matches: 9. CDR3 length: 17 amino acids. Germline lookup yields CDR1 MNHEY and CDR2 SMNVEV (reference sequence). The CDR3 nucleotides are TGTGCCAGCAGTGCGACTAGCGGGAGAGTTTGGTACAATGAGCAGTTCTTC. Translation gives CASSATSGRVWYNEQFF.

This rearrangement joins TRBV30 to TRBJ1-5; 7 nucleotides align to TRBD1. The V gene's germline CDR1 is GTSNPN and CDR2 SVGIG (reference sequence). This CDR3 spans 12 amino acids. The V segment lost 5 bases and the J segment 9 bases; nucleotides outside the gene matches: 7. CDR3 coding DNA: TGTGCCTGGGAGCGTCCAGGGGGGCCCCAGCATTTT. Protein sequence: CAWERPGGPQHF.

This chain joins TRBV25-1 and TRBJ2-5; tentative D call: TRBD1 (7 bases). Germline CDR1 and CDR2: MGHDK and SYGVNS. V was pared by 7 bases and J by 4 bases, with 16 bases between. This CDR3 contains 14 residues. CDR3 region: CASTPRGVGETQYF. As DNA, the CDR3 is TGTGCCAGCACCCCCAGGGGGGTAGGAGAGACCCAGTACTTC.